The 28 T cell receptor beta chains reported below all come from one sample, sequenced in a study of tumor-infiltrating lymphocytes in primary liver carcinoma. The source material, roughly 20-31 mg of unsorted bulk tissue, was used to co-extract RNA and DNA. Reverse transcription of 500 ng total RNA with a constant-region primer produced TCR beta cDNA. Amplification in three nested multiplex PCR rounds with slightly modified ARM-PCR gave rise to TCR beta libraries. The study ran its first two PCR rounds for roughly 11 cycles each, using TRBV1-TRBV30 forward primers and a C-beta reverse primer. TCRdb independently ran MiXCR on the multiplex PCR reads; one entry per CDR3 protein. The sample consists of about 92,000 distinct CDR3 sequences, around 68% of them appearing once. The sample comprised tumor-adjacent normal liver tissue. Receptor source: a man aged 35-49 years with primary liver carcinoma and hepatitis B virus infection.

This clonotype is a singleton in its sample. The chain employs TRBV5-6 and TRBJ2-1; D unresolved. This CDR3 is 15 amino acids long. The germline CDR1 and CDR2 sequences are SGHDT and YYEEEE. V dropped 4 bases and J dropped 6 bases, with 17 bases sitting between them. The CDR3 protein is CASSLEPPPLNEQFF. The CDR3 DNA follows: TGTGCCAGCAGCCTGGAACCACCCCCCCTCAATGAGCAGTTCTTC.

V usage is TRBV29-1 and J usage is TRBJ1-1; D is unresolved. V was trimmed by 7 bases and J by 0 bases, leaving 18 bases between them. Germline V gives CDR1 SQVTM, CDR2 ANQGSEA. The CDR3 runs 15 residues. The DNA for the CDR3 is TGCAGCGCTTCCCCGGGTTGGGCAATGAACACTGAAGCTTTCTTT. Its translation is CSASPGWAMNTEAFF. The complete variable domain, with remaining parts taken from reference TRBV29-1 and TRBJ1-1, reads SAVISQKPSRDICQRGTSLTIQCQVDSQVTMMFWYRQQPGQSLTLIATANQGSEATYESGFVIDKFPISRPNLTFSTLTVSNMSPEDSSIYLCSASPGWAMNTEAFFGQGTRLTVV.

This clonotype was recorded many times. The CDR3 DNA follows: TGCAGCGTCCGGGGCTCCGACACTGAAGCTTTCTTT. Translated: CSVRGSDTEAFF. The V gene is TRBV29-1, the J gene TRBJ1-1; a possible D gene is TRBD1 (5 bases). Germline assignment: CDR1 SQVTM and CDR2 ANQGSEA. This CDR3 comprises 12 residues. V was clipped by 6 bases and J by 3 bases, with 11 bases between them.

This clonotype was observed many times. J is TRBJ2-1 and V is TRBV6-5; 14 bases map to TRBD2. The CDR3 is made up of 16 amino acids. With V trimmed by 0 bases and J by 7 bases, 2 bases remained unmatched. CDR1 and CDR2 (germline): MNHEY, SVGAGI. The CDR3 protein is CASSYSTSGRGNEQFF. CDR3 nucleotide sequence: TGTGCCAGCAGTTACTCGACTAGCGGGAGGGGTAATGAGCAGTTCTTC.

A remark on this clonotype: Germline is not matched at one junction end, which may reflect a read error. The chain couples TRBV10-2 to TRBJ1-5; the match to TRBD1 covers 7 bases. The CDR3 runs 13 residues. The V gene's germline CDR1 is WSHSY and CDR2 SAAADI. CDR3 in DNA: TGCGCCAGCAGCGGGACAGAGAATCAGCACCAGCATTTT. It is translated as CASSGTENQHQHF.

This clonotype has only one observation. This sequence joins TRBV11-2 and TRBJ2-7; D call uncertain. Germline CDR1 and CDR2: SGHAT and FQNNGV. CDR3 length: 15 amino acids. The CDR3 DNA follows: TGTGCCAGTAGCACGGCACCGGGTCCGGGCTACGAGCAGTACGTA. Protein: CASSTAPGPGYEQYV.

This clonotype was seen at least ten times. V usage is TRBV28 and J usage is TRBJ2-3, with no clear D. Germline V lookup: CDR1 MDHEN, CDR2 SYDVKM. With 3 bases removed from V and 8 bases from J, the gap between germline ends came to 9 bases. The CDR3 runs 12 residues. CDR3 region: CASSLPFGTQYF. CDR3 DNA sequence: TGTGCCAGCAGTTTGCCGTTTGGTACGCAGTATTTT. Drawing the rest from reference TRBV28 and TRBJ2-3, the complete variable domain is DVKVTQSSRYLVKRTGEKVFLECVQDMDHENMFWYRQDPGLGLRLIYFSYDVKMKEKGDIPEGYSVSREKKERFSLILESASTNQTSMYLCASSLPFGTQYFGPGTRLTVL.

Worth noting for this clonotype: One junction end disagrees with the germline gene, perhaps due to a read error. The J gene is TRBJ2-5, the V gene TRBV13; possibly TRBD2 for D (6 bases). Germline values: CDR1 PRHDT, CDR2 FYEKMQ (reference sequence). CDR3 length: 15 residues. The CDR3 region is CASSLLAGVGEAQYF. The CDR3 coding sequence is TGCGCCAGCAGCTTACTAGCTGGAGTGGGAGAGGCCCAGTACTTC.

This clonotype was observed once. Germline is not matched at one junction end, which may reflect a read error. The chain joins TRBV11-2 to TRBJ1-4; D might be TRBD1 (5 bases). The CDR3 has 14 residues. Germline CDR1 SGHAT, CDR2 FQNNGV. Here the CDR3 reads CASSLELGDEKLYF. CDR3 DNA: TGTGCGAGCAGCTTAGAGCTTGGGGACGAAAAACTGTATTTT.

V is TRBV5-1 and J is TRBJ1-2; D uncertain. The CDR3 is 15 amino acids. V gave up 1 base and J gave up 3 bases, with 13 bases separating them. Germline V CDR1 and CDR2: SGHRS, YFSETQ. CDR3 loop: CASSLREAWDYGYTF. DNA of the CDR3: TGCGCCAGCAGCTTGAGGGAAGCATGGGACTATGGCTACACCTTC.

About this clonotype: It is likely a read error, because the conserved phenylalanine at the end of the CDR3 is missing. The V call is TRBV11-2, the J call TRBJ1-1; D might be TRBD1 (5 bases). CDR3 length equals 13 residues. Germline V CDR1 and CDR2: SGHAT, FQNNGV. Trimming left V 6 bases short and J 3 bases short, with 11 bases between. CDR3 in DNA: TGTGCCAGCAGTACGATAGGGGACACTGAAGCTTTCTCT. This codes for CASSTIGDTEAFS.

This clonotype was counted many times. This chain connects TRBV6-2 or TRBV6-3 to TRBJ2-3; 8 bases are a match to TRBD2. The CDR3 spans 16 residues. CDR1 and CDR2 from the germline V gene are MNHEY and SVGEGT. J lost 2 bases, V lost 6 bases, and 10 bases had no gene match. The CDR3 loop is CASSAYSGSFTDTQYF. The CDR3 DNA sequence: TGTGCCAGCAGCGCCTACAGCGGGAGTTTCACAGATACGCAGTATTTT.

Concerning this clonotype: This CDR3 fails to terminate in the conserved phenylalanine or tryptophan, so it likely reflects a read error. The chain carries TRBV11-1 and TRBJ2-1, with D possibly TRBD2 on 6 matching bases. Germline V lookup: CDR1 SGHAT, CDR2 FQDESV (reference sequence). The CDR3 covers 16 residues. CDR3 nucleotide sequence: TGTGTCAGCAACTTAGGCCTGGGACTTCCTACGCATGAGCAGTTCCTC. Translated: CVSNLGLGLPTHEQFL.

The J gene is TRBJ2-7, the V gene TRBV2, with 12 bases matching TRBD2. The CDR3 is 15 amino acids. Germline loops: CDR1 SNHLY, CDR2 FYNNEI. J was trimmed by 2 bases and V by 1 base; bases with no gene match: 0. The CDR3 is CASSEGLAGAYEQYF. The CDR3 region has the DNA TGTGCCAGCAGTGAAGGACTAGCGGGGGCCTACGAGCAGTACTTC. Looking up the rest from reference TRBV2 and TRBJ2-7 gives the full variable domain: EPEVTQTPSHQVTQMGQEVILRCVPISNHLYFYWYRQILGQKVEFLVSFYNNEISEKSEIFDDQFSVERPDGSNFTLKIRSTKLEDSAMYFCASSEGLAGAYEQYFGPGTRLTVT.

J is TRBJ2-3 and V is TRBV30; tentatively, D is TRBD2 (5 bases). The ends were cut back, 5 bases at V and 0 bases at J, with 6 bases in the middle. The CDR3 is 12 amino acids. Germline V gene lookup returns CDR1 GTSNPN and CDR2 SVGIG (reference sequence). The CDR3 sequence: CAWGESTDTQYF. As DNA, the CDR3 is TGTGCCTGGGGGGAGAGCACAGATACGCAGTATTTT.

About this clonotype: An end of the junction does not agree with germline; a read error may underlie this. This sequence joins TRBV11-2 and TRBJ2-1, with 13 bases that match TRBD2. CDR1 and CDR2 (germline): SGHAT, FQNNGV. There are 15 residues in the CDR3. CDR3 loop: CAGSANRLAGGEQFF. In DNA, the CDR3 is TGTGCCGGCAGCGCCAATAGACTAGCGGGAGGTGAGCAGTTCTTC.

The CDR3 DNA follows: TGTGCCAGCAGCTTGGGGGGACTAGCCCAAGAGACCCAGTACTTC. Protein product: CASSLGGLAQETQYF. V and J are TRBV7-3 and TRBJ2-5; TRBD2 agrees at 9 bases. The CDR3 is 15 amino acids. CDR1 SGHTA and CDR2 FQGTGA come from the germline V gene. The junction had 3 bases not matched to a gene; V was cut back by 3 bases and J by 1 base.

The rearrangement uses TRBV28 and TRBJ1-1, with 12 bases aligning to TRBD1. CDR1 is MDHEN, CDR2 SYDVKM, per germline. The V gene end was trimmed by 3 bases and the J gene end by 6 bases; junction bases not matched to a gene: 11. CDR3 size: 17 residues. CDR3 protein: CASSFPLTGTGGPEAFF. In DNA form, the CDR3 reads TGTGCCAGCAGTTTCCCACTGACCGGGACAGGGGGCCCTGAAGCTTTCTTT.

In the case of this clonotype: The junction departs from the called germline gene at one end, perhaps through a read error. The V gene is TRBV6-1, the J gene TRBJ2-3; a weak D match, TRBD1 (5 bases). The V gene's germline CDR1 is MNHNS and CDR2 SASEGT. This CDR3 contains 14 residues. The CDR3 DNA is TGTGCCAGCAGTGAGGTCAGGGCTGTGGATAGGCAGTATTTT. This codes for CASSEVRAVDRQYF.

Comment on this clonotype: Germline and junction disagree at one end, which may indicate a read error. This chain links TRBV11-3 with TRBJ2-1; unclear D gene. The CDR3 sequence is 16 residues long. Germline values: CDR1 SGHNT, CDR2 YENEEA. CDR3: CANSLGGLGPYNGQFF. In nucleotides, the CDR3 is TGTGCCAACAGCTTAGGTGGGCTTGGTCCGTACAATGGGCAGTTCTTC.

This clonotype was counted only a few times. V and J are TRBV6-1 and TRBJ2-3, with 9 positions matching TRBD2. This CDR3 is built from 15 residues. The germline V gene encodes CDR1 MNHNS and CDR2 SASEGT. The J segment lost 5 bases and the V segment lost 5 bases, leaving 8 bases of the junction unmatched. The CDR3 DNA reads as TGTGCCAGCAGTCCTGATGCGGGAGGGGGAGATACGCAGTATTTT. This translates into CASSPDAGGGDTQYF.

This clonotype has more than one count but fewer than ten. Mismatch with germline at one junction end may stem from a read error. This sequence joins TRBV5-1 and TRBJ2-5; TRBD1 matches 9 bases. Germline V gene sequence: CDR1 SGHRS, CDR2 YFSETQ. This CDR3 comprises 13 residues. The CDR3: CVSREQGAKTHYF. As DNA, the CDR3 is TGCGTCAGCAGGGAACAGGGGGCAAAGACCCATTACTTC.

CDR3 in amino acids: CASSLYRSRDSYEQYV. CDR3 bases: TGTGCCAGCAGCCTGTACCGCAGCAGGGACTCCTACGAGCAGTACGTC. The rearrangement uses TRBV11-2 and TRBJ2-7; tentatively, D is TRBD1 (5 bases). V was clipped by 5 bases and J by 0 bases, with 17 bases between them. This CDR3 region has 16 residues. The germline V gene encodes CDR1 SGHAT and CDR2 FQNNGV.

Concerning this clonotype itself: A junction end diverges from the germline sequence, so it may reflect a read error. This chain links TRBV12-3 or TRBV12-4 with TRBJ1-3; D remains ambiguous. The CDR3 sequence is 15 residues long. CDR3 in DNA: TGTGTCAACAGTTCCCTCCGTCCATTTGGAAACAGCATATATTTT. Protein: CVNSSLRPFGNSIYF.

At least ten counts were recorded for this clonotype. The gene calls are TRBV29-1 and TRBJ2-3; 9 nucleotides agree with TRBD1. CDR1 and CDR2 (germline): SQVTM, ANQGSEA. V lost 4 bases to trimming and J lost 3 bases; unmatched junction nucleotides: 5. This CDR3 contains 14 residues. This chain's CDR3 is CSVGRQGDTDTQYF. The CDR3 nucleotides are TGCAGCGTTGGGAGACAGGGGGATACAGATACGCAGTATTTT.

V is TRBV5-6 and J is TRBJ1-6; D gene unclear. The CDR3 is 16 amino acids. V lost 2 bases and J 5 bases, leaving 14 bases between the germline ends. From germline, CDR1 is SGHDT and CDR2 YYEEEE. In nucleotides, the CDR3 is TGTGCCAGCAGCTTACCCATGGGAATAGATAATTCACCCCTCCACTTT. It specifies CASSLPMGIDNSPLHF.

V is TRBV28 and J is TRBJ2-5; D unclear. V lost 2 bases and J lost 5, with 9 bases in between. The CDR3 loop spans 13 amino acids. Germline V gene lookup returns CDR1 MDHEN and CDR2 SYDVKM. The CDR3 coding sequence is TGTGCCAGCAGTTTAGAGTCTGTCGAGACCCAGTACTTC. This gives the protein CASSLESVETQYF.

On this clonotype: A read error may produce the germline difference seen at one junction end. J is TRBJ2-7 and V is TRBV7-6; D tentatively reads TRBD1 or TRBD2 (6 bases each). This CDR3 is 14 amino acids long. Germline V lookup: CDR1 SGHVS, CDR2 FNYEAQ. This CDR3 reads CASSLAPRGAEQYF. The CDR3 nucleotides are TGTGCCAGTAGCTTAGCCCCGAGGGGGGCTGAGCAGTACTTC. The full variable domain, rest sourced from reference TRBV7-6 and TRBJ2-7, is GAGVSQSPRYKVTKRGQDVALRCDPISGHVSLYWYRQALGQGPEFLTYFNYEAQQDKSGLPNDRFSAERPEGSISTLTIQRTEQRDSAMYRCASSLAPRGAEQYFGPGTRLTVT.